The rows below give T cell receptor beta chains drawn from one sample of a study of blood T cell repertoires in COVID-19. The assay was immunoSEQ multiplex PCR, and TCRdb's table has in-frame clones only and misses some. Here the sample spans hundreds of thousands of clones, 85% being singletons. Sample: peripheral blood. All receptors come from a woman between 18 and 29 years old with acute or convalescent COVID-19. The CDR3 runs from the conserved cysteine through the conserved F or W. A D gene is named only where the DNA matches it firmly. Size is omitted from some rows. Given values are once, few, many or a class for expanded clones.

CDR3 protein: CASSPGQGENYGYTF
CDR3 DNA: TGTGCCAGCTCACCGGGGCAGGGGGAAAACTATGGCTACACCTTC
J gene: TRBJ1-2
V gene: TRBV18
D gene: TRBD1
clone size: many

CDR3 protein: CASSVDSPQEAFF
CDR3 DNA: TGTGCCAGCAGCGTGGACAGTCCACAGGAAGCTTTCTTT
J gene: TRBJ1-1
V gene: TRBV5-4
D gene: .
clone size: .

CDR3 protein: CAWVAGDSWPDTQYF
CDR3 DNA: TGTGCCTGGGTGGCGGGGGACTCATGGCCCGATACGCAGTATTTT
J gene: TRBJ2-3
V gene: TRBV30
D gene: TRBD2
clone size: .

CDR3 protein: CASSRGDNQPQHF
CDR3 DNA: TGTGCCAGCAGCCGGGGGGACAATCAGCCCCAGCATTTT
J gene: TRBJ1-5
V gene: TRBV4-2
D gene: .
clone size: .

CDR3 protein: CASGRGQPSTDTQYF
CDR3 DNA: TGTGCCAGCGGCCGCGGACAGCCTAGCACAGATACGCAGTATTTT
J gene: TRBJ2-3
V gene: TRBV5-4
D gene: .
clone size: few

CDR3 protein: CASSSNTGSNYGYTF
CDR3 DNA: TGCGCCAGCAGTTCCAATACAGGATCTAACTATGGCTACACCTTC
J gene: TRBJ1-2
V gene: TRBV5-1
D gene: .
clone size: .

CDR3 protein: CASSTLTGGRTMNTEAFF
CDR3 DNA: TGTGCCAGTAGTACGCTCACAGGGGGCCGGACAATGAACACTGAAGCTTTCTTT
J gene: TRBJ1-1
V gene: TRBV19
D gene: TRBD1
clone size: .

CDR3 protein: CASRFNSLIQETQYF
CDR3 DNA: TGTGCCAGTAGGTTCAACTCATTAATCCAAGAGACCCAGTACTTC
J gene: TRBJ2-5
V gene: TRBV19
D gene: .
clone size: .

CDR3 protein: CASSPQGLDSGNTIYF
CDR3 DNA: TGTGCCAGCAGCCCACAGGGTCTGGATTCTGGAAACACCATATATTTT
J gene: TRBJ1-3
V gene: TRBV2
D gene: .
clone size: few

CDR3 protein: CAWADRGAYGYTF
CDR3 DNA: TGTGCCTGGGCGGACAGGGGGGCCTATGGCTACACCTTC
J gene: TRBJ1-2
V gene: TRBV30
D gene: TRBD1
clone size: .

CDR3 protein: CASSLLTRDQPQHF
CDR3 DNA: TGTGCCAGCAGTTTATTGACCAGGGATCAGCCCCAGCATTTT
J gene: TRBJ1-5
V gene: TRBV28
D gene: .
clone size: .

CDR3 protein: CSSLIDQAGTEAFF
CDR3 DNA: TGCAGCTCCCTTATCGATCAGGCTGGCACTGAAGCTTTCTTT
J gene: TRBJ1-1
V gene: TRBV29-1
D gene: .
clone size: .

CDR3 protein: CASSLRDRGYEQYF
CDR3 DNA: TGTGCCAGCAGCTTGAGGGACAGGGGATACGAGCAGTACTTC
J gene: TRBJ2-7
V gene: TRBV7-8
D gene: TRBD1
clone size: .

CDR3 protein: CASSSPRTSGLETQYF
CDR3 DNA: TGTGCCAGCAGCTCCCCCCGGACTAGCGGGTTGGAGACCCAGTACTTC
J gene: TRBJ2-5
V gene: TRBV5-5
D gene: TRBD2
clone size: .

CDR3 protein: CASSEVAGGYEQYF
CDR3 DNA: TGCGCCAGCAGTGAGGTAGCGGGGGGGTACGAGCAGTACTTC
J gene: TRBJ2-7
V gene: TRBV10-2
D gene: TRBD2
clone size: .

CDR3 protein: CASSIGQGTDTQYF
CDR3 DNA: TGTGCCAGTAGTATAGGCCAGGGGACAGATACGCAGTATTTT
J gene: TRBJ2-3
V gene: TRBV19
D gene: .
clone size: .

CDR3 protein: CASSDLGFSGNTIYF
CDR3 DNA: TGTGCCAGCAGTGATCTAGGATTTTCAGGAAACACCATATATTTT
J gene: TRBJ1-3
V gene: TRBV2
D gene: .
clone size: once

CDR3 protein: CSARGGAEAFF
CDR3 DNA: TGCAGTGCCAGAGGCGGGGCTGAAGCTTTCTTT
J gene: TRBJ1-1
V gene: TRBV20-1
D gene: .
clone size: .

CDR3 protein: CASRGRENTGELFF
CDR3 DNA: TGTGCCAGCAGAGGACGGGAAAACACCGGGGAGCTGTTTTTT
J gene: TRBJ2-2
V gene: TRBV6-4
D gene: .
clone size: many

CDR3 protein: CASSSPLDTQYF
CDR3 DNA: TGTGCCAGCAGCTCCCCTTTGGATACGCAGTATTTT
J gene: TRBJ2-3
V gene: TRBV7-9
D gene: .
clone size: .

CDR3 protein: CAWSETRTGQLYGYTF
CDR3 DNA: TGTGCCTGGAGTGAAACCAGAACGGGACAGCTCTATGGCTACACCTTC
J gene: TRBJ1-2
V gene: TRBV30
D gene: TRBD1
clone size: .

CDR3 protein: CSSGGAGIDTQYF
CDR3 DNA: TGCAGCTCCGGGGGGGCAGGGATAGATACGCAGTATTTT
J gene: TRBJ2-3
V gene: TRBV29-1
D gene: TRBD2
clone size: .

CDR3 protein: CASSHREGYNEQFF
CDR3 DNA: TGCGCCAGCAGCCATCGGGAGGGATACAATGAGCAGTTCTTC
J gene: TRBJ2-1
V gene: TRBV4-1
D gene: TRBD2
clone size: .

CDR3 protein: CASSLNRLSNQPQHF
CDR3 DNA: TGTGCCAGCAGTTTAAACAGGCTTAGCAATCAGCCCCAGCATTTT
J gene: TRBJ1-5
V gene: TRBV28
D gene: .
clone size: .

CDR3 protein: CASSVGWAFQVDNEQFF
CDR3 DNA: TGTGCCAGCAGCGTAGGCTGGGCATTCCAGGTAGACAATGAGCAGTTCTTC
J gene: TRBJ2-1
V gene: TRBV9
D gene: .
clone size: .

CDR3 protein: CASSSSGAGTEAFF
CDR3 DNA: TGTGCCAGCAGTTCCTCAGGGGCAGGGACTGAAGCTTTCTTT
J gene: TRBJ1-1
V gene: TRBV2
D gene: .
clone size: .

CDR3 protein: CASSQNTGGANYGYTF
CDR3 DNA: TGTGCCAGCAGCCAAAACACAGGGGGCGCGAACTATGGCTACACCTTC
J gene: TRBJ1-2
V gene: TRBV5-4
D gene: TRBD1
clone size: once

CDR3 protein: CAISESGQTSTNYGYTF
CDR3 DNA: TGTGCCATCAGTGAGTCTGGGCAGACCTCCACCAACTATGGCTACACCTTC
J gene: TRBJ1-2
V gene: TRBV10-3
D gene: .
clone size: .